The TCR beta chain under discussion was sequenced for a study of T cell responses to AZD1222 COVID-19 vaccine. Study findings and constraints: Breadth and depth of Spike-specific TCRs rose after two AZD1222 doses. Mostly white British, mostly female donors; authors suggested clonal diversity may be underestimated. AZD1222 recipients seropositive at baseline numbered only 5 or 6.

Profiled with immunoSEQ multiplex PCR; TCRdb holds only in-frame clones, not every one. The top ten clones hold roughly 6.9% of a sample with some 150,000 clones, 80% to 90% of them seen once. Trimming shortened V by 1 base and J by 7 bases, and 14 bases separated the two germline ends. Per germline, CDR1 SEHNR and CDR2 FQNEAQ (reference sequence). CDR3 length: 15 amino acids. Note on this clone: Its antigen is still unknown.

This TCR was recovered from an adult who had recovered from COVID-19. This sample comprised peripheral blood, obtained after recovery from COVID-19. The V gene is TRBV7-9, the J gene TRBJ1-3; no definite D call. The CDR3 spells CASSLGARGSNTIYF. The CDR3 DNA follows: TGTGCCAGCAGCTTAGGGGCCCGAGGGTCCAACACCATATATTTT.